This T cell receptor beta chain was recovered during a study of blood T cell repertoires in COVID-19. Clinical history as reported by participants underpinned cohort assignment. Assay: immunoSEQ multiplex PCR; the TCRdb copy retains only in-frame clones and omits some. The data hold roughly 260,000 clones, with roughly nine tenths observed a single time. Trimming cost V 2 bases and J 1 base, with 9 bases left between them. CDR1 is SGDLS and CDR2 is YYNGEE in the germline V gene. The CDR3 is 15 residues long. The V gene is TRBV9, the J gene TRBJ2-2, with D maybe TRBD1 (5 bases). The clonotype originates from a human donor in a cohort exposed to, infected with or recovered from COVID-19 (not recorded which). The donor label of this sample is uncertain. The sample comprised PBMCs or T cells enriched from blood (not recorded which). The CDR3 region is CASSVGLQNTGELFF. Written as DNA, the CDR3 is TGTGCCAGCAGCGTGGGGCTCCAGAACACCGGGGAGCTGTTTTTT.